This T cell receptor (beta chain) was identified in a study of T-cell memory formation after mild COVID-19. Study observations and caveats: Pre-infection memory held some responding clones, suggesting pre-existing cross-reactive T cells responded. Most CD4+ clones that shrank were in CM and EM, while CD8+ ones turned up in EMRA. A second wave expanding day 15 to 37 was CD4+-biased; contracting clones were balanced.

Remarks on this clonotype: The antigen remains unidentified.

V was trimmed by 3 bases and J by 7 bases, leaving 9 bases between them. Germline assignment: CDR1 LNHNV and CDR2 YYDKDF (reference sequence). CDR3 size: 12 residues. 5'RACE, which relied on constant-segment primers, yielded TCR alpha and TCR beta cDNA libraries carrying sample barcodes and UMIs. TCRdb re-called the 5' RACE reads through MiXCR, storing one row per CDR3 protein. The sample lists roughly 400,000 distinct CDR3 sequences, about 17% occurring once. This sequence joins TRBV15 and TRBJ1-1; D not resolved. The specimen was PBMCs or a T cell subset sorted from them (not recorded which). The clonotype originates from a man aged 18 to 29 who had mild COVID-19 (a few samples of this study predate the infection). Cell type and time point are not known. Here the CDR3 reads CATSSYGDEAFF. CDR3 in DNA: TGTGCCACCAGCAGCTACGGGGATGAAGCTTTCTTT.